Presented here are 14 T cell receptor beta chains from one specimen sequenced in a study of identical twins. TCRdb recomputed calls from the 5' RACE reads with MiXCR, one row per CDR3 protein. The sample lists about 890,000 distinct CDR3 sequences, 9% to 15% seen once, with around 1.6% in the top ten. The same sample was also studied in work on yellow fever vaccine responses in identical twins.

Sequenced material: PBMCs. These receptors came from a woman aged 18 to 35 in good health.

This rearrangement joins TRBV10-3 to TRBJ2-6, with a weak D call TRBD1 (5 bases). With 8 bases removed from V and 0 bases from J, the gap between germline ends came to 20 bases. The germline gives CDR1 ENHRY, CDR2 SYGVKD. The CDR3 is made up of 18 amino acids. CDR3 residues: CAIGFSSGHLSGANVLTF. The DNA for the CDR3 is TGTGCCATCGGGTTTTCTTCAGGGCACCTCTCTGGGGCCAACGTCCTGACTTTC.

This clonotype occurred many times. J is TRBJ2-7 and V is TRBV6-2 or TRBV6-3; D not certain. The CDR3 is 13 amino acids. Germline V CDR1 and CDR2: MNHEY, SVGEGT. V was pared by 2 bases and J by 6 bases, with 11 bases between. The CDR3 DNA is TGTGCCAGCAGTTACACCGAGTCGGCCGAGCAGTACGTC. Protein sequence: CASSYTESAEQYV.

This clonotype has ten or more counts. The gene calls are TRBV20-1 and TRBJ2-7; D tentatively fits TRBD1 or TRBD2 (5 bases each). V was cut by 3 bases and J by 2 bases, with 11 bases left in between. The CDR3 loop spans 13 amino acids. Per germline, CDR1 DFQATT and CDR2 SNEGSKA (reference sequence). In DNA, the CDR3 is TGCAGTGCTAGGGGGACGGCCCCCTACGAGCAGTACGTC. This gives the protein CSARGTAPYEQYV.

This clonotype was counted a few times. V and J are TRBV20-1 and TRBJ2-7; tentatively, D is TRBD1 or TRBD2 (5 bases each). Germline assignment: CDR1 DFQATT and CDR2 SNEGSKA (reference sequence). The V gene lost 6 bases and the J gene lost 1 base, with 19 bases spanning the gap. This CDR3 is built from 15 residues. The CDR3 sequence: CSAGPSGPGSYEQYF. In DNA form, the CDR3 reads TGCAGTGCGGGACCATCGGGCCCTGGGTCCTACGAGCAGTACTTC.

The sample holds a few counts of this clonotype. The gene calls are TRBV5-1 and TRBJ2-1; 11 bases are a match to TRBD2. Trimming cost V 4 bases and J 4 bases; bases outside gene matches: 7. Germline loops: CDR1 SGHRS, CDR2 YFSETQ. This CDR3 region has 16 residues. The CDR3 protein is CASSTLAGGAYNEQFF. CDR3 in DNA: TGCGCCAGCAGCACCCTAGCGGGAGGTGCGTACAATGAGCAGTTCTTC.

Only a few counts were recorded for this clonotype. This sequence joins TRBV7-8 and TRBJ2-1, with 8 bases aligning to TRBD1. V was clipped by 6 bases and J by 10 bases; unmatched bases: 17. The CDR3 covers 16 residues. The germline V gene has CDR1 SGHVS and CDR2 FQNEAQ. The CDR3 bases are TGTGCCAGCAGAGGTAATGGACAGGGCCTTACTTACGAGCAGTTCTTC. Residues: CASRGNGQGLTYEQFF.

There are a few counts of this clonotype. This chain joins TRBV11-2 and TRBJ1-4; possible D gene TRBD1, 5 bases. There are 16 residues in the CDR3. With 2 bases removed from V and 7 bases from J, the gap between germline ends came to 17 bases. CDR1 is SGHAT and CDR2 is FQNNGV in the germline V gene. The CDR3 bases are TGTGCCAGCAGCTTAACGGCCACCTTTGGGGGTGAAAAACTGTTTTTT. Protein product: CASSLTATFGGEKLFF.

Ten or more counts support this clonotype. The chain employs TRBV29-1 and TRBJ1-4, with 8 bases that match TRBD1. The length of the CDR3 is 14 residues. The J segment lost 8 bases and the V segment lost 2 bases, leaving 7 bases of the junction unmatched. Germline assignment: CDR1 SQVTM and CDR2 ANQGSEA. The CDR3 bases are TGCAGCGTTGAAACTGGGACAGGAAGCGAAAAACTGTTTTTT. Translation gives CSVETGTGSEKLFF.

The chain carries TRBV7-6 and TRBJ2-7; possible D gene TRBD1, 6 bases. CDR1 and CDR2 (germline): SGHVS, FNYEAQ. V shed 5 bases and J shed 2 bases, with 13 bases lying between them. The CDR3 spans 14 residues. CDR3 loop: CASSPQGYPYEQYF. DNA for the CDR3: TGTGCCAGCAGCCCACAGGGATATCCCTACGAGCAGTACTTC.

This clonotype showed up just a few times. J is TRBJ1-4 and V is TRBV7-9; the D is unclear. The CDR3 contains 12 residues. V lost 5 bases and J lost 8, with 9 bases in between. In germline, CDR1 is SEHNR, CDR2 FQNEAQ (reference sequence). The CDR3 loop reads CASSGGGEKLFF. The CDR3 DNA is TGTGCCAGCAGCGGAGGCGGGGAAAAACTGTTTTTT.

J is TRBJ1-2 and V is TRBV2, with D possibly TRBD1 on 6 matching bases. Germline V lookup: CDR1 SNHLY, CDR2 FYNNEI. The CDR3 loop spans 11 amino acids. The CDR3 reads CATRRGGGYTF. CDR3 sequence (DNA): TGTGCGACAAGACGAGGGGGAGGCTACACCTTC.

In this sample, this clonotype turned up a few times. The V gene is TRBV12-3 or TRBV12-4, the J gene TRBJ1-1, with 8 bases fitting TRBD1. V gave up 4 bases and J gave up 5 bases; unmatched junction bases: 6. CDR3 size: 14 residues. The CDR3 sequence is CASSSRTGRTEAFF. CDR3 coding DNA: TGTGCCAGCAGTTCTAGGACAGGGAGGACTGAAGCTTTCTTT.

The chain joins TRBV10-3 to TRBJ1-1; the D is unclear. CDR3 size: 14 residues. Germline CDR1 ENHRY, CDR2 SYGVKD. V dropped 4 bases and J dropped 1 base, with 10 bases sitting between them. CDR3 coding DNA: TGTGCCATCAGTGTGTTACCGAGGAACACTGAAGCTTTCTTT. This encodes CAISVLPRNTEAFF.

This clonotype was found a few times. The rearrangement joins TRBV6-1 to TRBJ2-1; D is unresolved. Between the trimmed V and J ends, which lost 5 bases and 8 bases, there was a span of 13 bases. This CDR3 contains 13 residues. From germline, CDR1 is MNHNS and CDR2 SASEGT. The CDR3 DNA sequence: TGTGCCAGCAGTACCTCATGGAACTATGAGCAGTTCTTC. This encodes CASSTSWNYEQFF.